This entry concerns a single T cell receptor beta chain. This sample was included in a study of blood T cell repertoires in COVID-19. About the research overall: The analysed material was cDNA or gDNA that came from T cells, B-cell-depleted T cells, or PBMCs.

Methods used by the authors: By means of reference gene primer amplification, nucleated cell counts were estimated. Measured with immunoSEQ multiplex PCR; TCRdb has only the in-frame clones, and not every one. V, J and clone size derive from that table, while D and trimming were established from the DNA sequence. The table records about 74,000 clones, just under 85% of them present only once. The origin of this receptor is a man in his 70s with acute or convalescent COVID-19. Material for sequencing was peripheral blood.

The CDR3 is CSVGGQGWTEAFF. CDR3 nucleotide sequence: TGCAGCGTCGGGGGACAGGGGTGGACTGAAGCTTTCTTT. The genes are TRBV29-1 and TRBJ1-1, with TRBD1 matching 10 bases. V dropped 6 bases and J dropped 5; count of bases not matched to a gene: 6. Per the germline V gene, CDR1 is SQVTM and CDR2 is ANQGSEA. The CDR3 has 13 amino acids.